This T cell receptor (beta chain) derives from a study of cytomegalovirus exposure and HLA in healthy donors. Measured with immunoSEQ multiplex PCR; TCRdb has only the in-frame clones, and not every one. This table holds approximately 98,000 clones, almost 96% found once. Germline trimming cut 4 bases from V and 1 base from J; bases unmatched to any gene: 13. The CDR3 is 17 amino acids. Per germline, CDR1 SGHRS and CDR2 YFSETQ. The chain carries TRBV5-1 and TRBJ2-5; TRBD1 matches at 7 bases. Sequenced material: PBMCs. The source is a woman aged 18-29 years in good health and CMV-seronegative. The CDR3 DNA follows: TGCGCCAGCAGCGAATGGGGCAGGGGGTTCGTCCAAGAGACCCAGTACTTC. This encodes CASSEWGRGFVQETQYF.